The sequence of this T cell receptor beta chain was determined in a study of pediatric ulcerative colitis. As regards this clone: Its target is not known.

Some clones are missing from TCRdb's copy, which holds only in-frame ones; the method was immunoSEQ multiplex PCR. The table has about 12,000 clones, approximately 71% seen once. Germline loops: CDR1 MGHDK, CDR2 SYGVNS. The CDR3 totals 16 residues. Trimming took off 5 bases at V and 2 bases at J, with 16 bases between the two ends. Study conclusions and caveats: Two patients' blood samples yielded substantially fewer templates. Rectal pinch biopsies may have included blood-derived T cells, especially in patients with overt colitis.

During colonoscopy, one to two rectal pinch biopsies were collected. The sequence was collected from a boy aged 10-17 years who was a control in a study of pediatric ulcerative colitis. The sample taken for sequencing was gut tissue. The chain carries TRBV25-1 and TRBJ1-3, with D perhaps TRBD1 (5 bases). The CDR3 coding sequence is TGTGCCAGCAGTCCCGGCAGGGACCCAGCTGGAAACACCATATATTTT. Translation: CASSPGRDPAGNTIYF.